This paragraph reports one T cell receptor beta chain. Its antigen is unidentified. Other nucleotide sequences from this sample produce the same CDR3. The data were produced by immunoSEQ multiplex PCR, yet TCRdb's version contains in-frame clones alone and is incomplete. The sample holds 2,500,000 or so clones; under 95% are singletons and the top ten take 0.35% to 0.45%. CDR3 length: 13 amino acids. Germline V gene data show CDR1 as KGHSH and CDR2 as LQKENI. The germline V and J ends were trimmed by 3 bases and 2 bases, with 8 bases remaining between them. This sample stems from a study of shared clonotypes between healthy human individuals. Findings of the study overall: Naive CD4 clonotypes overlapped across a handful of donors at roughly 5.1%. Rarefaction showed sorted-subset sequencing was incomplete despite large depth.

The V call is TRBV18, the J call TRBJ2-7; perhaps TRBD1 as D (5 bases). The sequence was collected from a man aged 18 to 29 in good health. Some clones in this sample may be carry-over from other donors' samples. The sequenced material came from naive CD4+ T cells from PBMCs. Specified subset: CD45RA+ positively selected. The CDR3 region has the DNA TGTGCCAGCTCACCGGGGCGGACCTACGAGCAGTACTTC. Its translation: CASSPGRTYEQYF.